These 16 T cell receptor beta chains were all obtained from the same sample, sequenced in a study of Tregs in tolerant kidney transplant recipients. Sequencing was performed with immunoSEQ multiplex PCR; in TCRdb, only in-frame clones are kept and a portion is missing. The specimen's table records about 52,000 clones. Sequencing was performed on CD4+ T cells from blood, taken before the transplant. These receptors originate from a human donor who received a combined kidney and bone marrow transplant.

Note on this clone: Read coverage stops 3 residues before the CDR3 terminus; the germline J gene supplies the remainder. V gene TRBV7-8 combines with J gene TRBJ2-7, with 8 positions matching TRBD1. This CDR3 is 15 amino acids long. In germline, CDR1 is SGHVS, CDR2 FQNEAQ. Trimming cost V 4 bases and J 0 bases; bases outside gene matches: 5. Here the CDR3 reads CASSYNRGSSYEQYF. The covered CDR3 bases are TGTGCCAGCAGCTATAACAGGGGGAGCTCCTACGAG.

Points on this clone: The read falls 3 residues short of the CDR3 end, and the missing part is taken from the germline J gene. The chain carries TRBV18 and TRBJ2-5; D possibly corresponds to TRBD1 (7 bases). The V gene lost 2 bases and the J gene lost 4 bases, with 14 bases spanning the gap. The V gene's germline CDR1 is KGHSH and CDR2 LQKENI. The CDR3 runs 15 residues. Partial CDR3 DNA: TGTGCCAGCTCACCAGTGTCAGGGGGGAGAGAGACC. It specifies CASSPVSGGRET. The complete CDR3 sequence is CASSPVSGGRETQYF.

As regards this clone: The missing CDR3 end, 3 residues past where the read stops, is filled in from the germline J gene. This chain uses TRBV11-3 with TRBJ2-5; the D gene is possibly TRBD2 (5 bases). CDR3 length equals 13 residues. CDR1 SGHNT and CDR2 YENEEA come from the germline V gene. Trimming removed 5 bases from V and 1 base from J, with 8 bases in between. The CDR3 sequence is CASSEGFQETQYF. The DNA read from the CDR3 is TGTGCCAGCAGCGAGGGCTTCCAAGAGACC.

Partial CDR3 DNA: TGTGCCAGCAGCCCCAGGGGGGGAAACACC. Translated: CASSPRGGNT. The full CDR3 is CASSPRGGNTIYF. The chain joins TRBV7-9 to TRBJ1-3, with 7 bases that match TRBD1. The sequence runs out 3 residues before the end of the CDR3; the remainder is reconstructed from the germline J gene. The CDR3 is made up of 13 amino acids. CDR1 is SEHNR, CDR2 FQNEAQ, per germline (reference sequence). Trimming at V came to 5 bases and at J to 4 bases, leaving 2 bases not matched to a gene.

The CDR3 DNA, read in part, is TGTGCCAGCAGCTTATATCAGGGGTTGAACACTGAA. As protein: CASSLYQGLNTE. The complete CDR3 sequence is CASSLYQGLNTEAFF. The chain couples TRBV7-2 to TRBJ1-1; TRBD1 might be the D (6 bases). From the germline J gene comes the end of the CDR3, since the read stops 3 residues before it. Trimming took 2 bases from V and 0 from J, leaving 10 bases between them. CDR1 and CDR2 from the germline V gene are SGHTA and FQGNSA. The CDR3 spans 15 residues.

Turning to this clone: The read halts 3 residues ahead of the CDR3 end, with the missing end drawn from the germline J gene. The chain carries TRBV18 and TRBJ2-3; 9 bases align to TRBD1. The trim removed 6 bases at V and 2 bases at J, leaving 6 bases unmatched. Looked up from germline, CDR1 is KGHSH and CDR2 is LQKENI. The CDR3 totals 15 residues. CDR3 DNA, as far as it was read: TGTGCCAGCTCCCCGGGGACAGGGTCCACAGATACG. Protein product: CASSPGTGSTDT. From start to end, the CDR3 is CASSPGTGSTDTQYF.

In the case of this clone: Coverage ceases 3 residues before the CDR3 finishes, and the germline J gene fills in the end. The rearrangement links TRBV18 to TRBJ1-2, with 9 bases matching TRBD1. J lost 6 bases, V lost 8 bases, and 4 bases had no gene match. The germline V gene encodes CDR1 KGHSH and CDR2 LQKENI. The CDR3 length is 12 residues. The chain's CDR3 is CASRGQGNGYTF. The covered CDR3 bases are TGTGCCAGCCGTGGACAGGGGAATGGC.

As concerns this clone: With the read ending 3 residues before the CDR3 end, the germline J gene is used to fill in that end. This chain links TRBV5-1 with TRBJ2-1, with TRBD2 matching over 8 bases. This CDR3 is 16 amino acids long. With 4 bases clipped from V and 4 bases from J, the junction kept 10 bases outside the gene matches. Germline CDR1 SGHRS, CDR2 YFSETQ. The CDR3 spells CASSPDPSGLYNEQFF. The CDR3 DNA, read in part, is TGCGCCAGCAGCCCAGACCCTAGCGGGTTGTACAATGAG.

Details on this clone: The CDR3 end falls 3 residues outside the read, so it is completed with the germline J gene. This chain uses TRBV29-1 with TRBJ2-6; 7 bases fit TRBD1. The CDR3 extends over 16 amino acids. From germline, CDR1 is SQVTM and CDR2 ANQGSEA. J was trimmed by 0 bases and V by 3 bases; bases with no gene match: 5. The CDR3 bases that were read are TGCAGCGTTGAGGACAGGACAGCCTCTGGGGCCAACGTC. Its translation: CSVEDRTASGANV. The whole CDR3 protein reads CSVEDRTASGANVLTF.

This chain's CDR3 is CASSEFGGARFQLFF. The CDR3 DNA, read in part, is TGTGCCAGCAGTGAATTCGGGGGGGCAAGGTTTCAA. The rearrangement joins TRBV6-1 to TRBJ1-4; D is possibly TRBD1 (6 bases). The CDR3 end lies 3 residues beyond the end of the read and is filled in from the germline J gene. Germline lookup yields CDR1 MNHNS and CDR2 SASEGT. The CDR3 contains 15 residues.

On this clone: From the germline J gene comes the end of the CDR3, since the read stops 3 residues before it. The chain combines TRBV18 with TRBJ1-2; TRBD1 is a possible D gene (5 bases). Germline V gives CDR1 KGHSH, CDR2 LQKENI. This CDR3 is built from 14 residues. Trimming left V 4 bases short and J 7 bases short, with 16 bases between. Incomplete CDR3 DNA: TGTGCCAGCTCACTTGGACAAACCATGGGTGGC. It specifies CASSLGQTMGG. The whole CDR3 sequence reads CASSLGQTMGGYTF.

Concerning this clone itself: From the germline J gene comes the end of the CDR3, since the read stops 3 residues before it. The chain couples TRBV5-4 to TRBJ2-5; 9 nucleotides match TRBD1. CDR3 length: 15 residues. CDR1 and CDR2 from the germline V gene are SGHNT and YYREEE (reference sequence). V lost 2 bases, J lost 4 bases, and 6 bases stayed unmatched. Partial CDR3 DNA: TGTGCCAGCAGCTTTGGGGGGACAGGGAGAGAGACC. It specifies CASSFGGTGRET. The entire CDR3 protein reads CASSFGGTGRETQYF. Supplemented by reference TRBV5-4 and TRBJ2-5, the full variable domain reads ETGVTQSPTHLIKTRGQQVTLRCSSQSGHNTVSWYQQALGQGPQFIFQYYREEENGRGNFPPRFSGLQFPNYSSELNVNALELDDSALYLCASSFGGTGRETQYFGPGTRLLVL.

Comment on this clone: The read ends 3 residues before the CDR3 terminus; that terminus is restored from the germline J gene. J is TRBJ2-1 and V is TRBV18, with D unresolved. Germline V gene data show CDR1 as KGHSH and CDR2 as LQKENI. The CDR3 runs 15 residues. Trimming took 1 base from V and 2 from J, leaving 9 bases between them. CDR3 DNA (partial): TGTGCCAGCTCACCACTATCGGGTGCCTACAATGAG. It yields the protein CASSPLSGAYNE. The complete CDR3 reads CASSPLSGAYNEQFF.

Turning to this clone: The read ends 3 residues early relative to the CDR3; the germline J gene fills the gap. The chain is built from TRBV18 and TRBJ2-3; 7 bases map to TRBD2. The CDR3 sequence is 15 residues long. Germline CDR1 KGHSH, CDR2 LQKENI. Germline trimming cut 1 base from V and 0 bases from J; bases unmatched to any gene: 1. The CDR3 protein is CASSPRAGSTDTQYF. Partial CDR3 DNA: TGTGCCAGCTCACCACGAGCGGGAAGCACAGATACG. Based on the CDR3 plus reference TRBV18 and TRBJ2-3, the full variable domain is NAGVMQNPRHLVRRRGQEARLRCSPMKGHSHVYWYRQLPEEGLKFMVYLQKENIIDESGMPKERFSAEFPKEGPSILRIQQVVRGDSAAYFCASSPRAGSTDTQYFGPGTRLTVL.

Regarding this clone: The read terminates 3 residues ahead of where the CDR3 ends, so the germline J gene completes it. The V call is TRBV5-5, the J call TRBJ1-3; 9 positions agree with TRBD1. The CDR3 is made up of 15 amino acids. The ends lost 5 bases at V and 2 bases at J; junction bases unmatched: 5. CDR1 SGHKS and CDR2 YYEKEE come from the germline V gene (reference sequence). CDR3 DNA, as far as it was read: TGTGCCAGCAGTCGGACAGGGGATCCTGGAAACACC. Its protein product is CASSRTGDPGNT. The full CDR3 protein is CASSRTGDPGNTIYF.

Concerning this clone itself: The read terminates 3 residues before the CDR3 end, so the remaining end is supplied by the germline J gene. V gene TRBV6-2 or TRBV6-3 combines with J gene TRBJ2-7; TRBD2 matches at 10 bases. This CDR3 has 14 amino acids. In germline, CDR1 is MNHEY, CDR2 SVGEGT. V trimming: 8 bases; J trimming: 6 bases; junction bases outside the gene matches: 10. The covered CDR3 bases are TGTGCCAGCCTTCAGTCCAGCGGGAGGGTCGAG. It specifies CASLQSSGRVE. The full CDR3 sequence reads CASLQSSGRVEQYF.